This TCR beta chain was profiled in a study of HIV-infected patients and healthy controls. Study-wide results and caveats: HIV-associated CDR3 frequencies dropped significantly during therapy; CMV-associated ones, mostly rising, changed nonsignificantly. Donor HLA types were not determined in the study. Healthy control repertoires had roughly threefold more distinct CDR3s than untreated HIV+ repertoires, and higher Shannon diversity.

This clonotype is medium-sized in the sample. Its antigen is not known. cDNA was made from roughly 500 ng RNA using alpha and beta constant primers. Separate chain-specific third strand synthesis with multiplexing indices produced the alpha and beta libraries. In TCRdb, the 5' RACE reads were re-called with MiXCR into one record per CDR3 protein. The sample has some 9,600 distinct CDR3 sequences; 7.3% are singletons. The V end was cut by 6 bases, the J end by 10 bases, with 7 bases between. The length of the CDR3 is 10 residues. Looked up from germline, CDR1 is MNHEY and CDR2 is SVGAGI. All unsorted peripheral T cells were captured because whole blood was used without fractionation. RNA came from more than 2 ml of peripheral blood.

The sequence was collected from an adult with HIV infection. Material: blood, obtained before antiretroviral therapy. V is TRBV6-5 and J is TRBJ2-1; TRBD1 might be the D (5 bases). The CDR3 sequence is CASRGVEQFF. The CDR3 bases are TGTGCCAGCAGAGGGGTGGAGCAGTTCTTC.